The rows below give T cell receptor beta chains drawn from one sample of a study of cytomegalovirus exposure and HLA in healthy donors. Some clones are missing from TCRdb's copy, which holds only in-frame ones; the method was immunoSEQ multiplex PCR. Among 180,000 or so clones, 75% were seen once, and the ten largest hold around 7.7%. Sequenced input: PBMCs. These receptors were obtained from a middle-aged woman in good health and CMV-seropositive. Both conserved end residues are part of each CDR3. Each record gives: D gene, V gene, J gene, CDR3 length, CDR3 protein, CDR3 DNA. D genes are given only for firm matches.

>TRBD1|TRBV4-3|TRBJ2-1|15
CASSHQPDRDNEQFF
TGCGCCAGCAGCCATCAGCCGGACAGGGACAATGAGCAGTTCTTC
>TRBD2|TRBV13|TRBJ2-1|16
CASSSSGLARHNEQFF
TGTGCCAGCAGCTCCTCGGGACTAGCGCGACACAATGAGCAGTTCTTC
>NA|TRBV2|TRBJ2-1|12
CASSLQGDEQFF
TGTGCCAGCAGTCTACAGGGAGATGAGCAGTTCTTC
>NA|TRBV4-3|TRBJ2-2|16
CASSQRTGQDTGELFF
TGCGCCAGCAGCCAACGAACAGGGCAAGACACCGGGGAGCTGTTTTTT
>NA|TRBV7-3|TRBJ1-6|16
CASSLRGGGSNSPLHF
TGTGCCAGCAGCTTAAGGGGCGGGGGTTCTAATTCACCCCTCCACTTT
>NA|TRBV6-5|TRBJ1-3|14
CASKPTGAGNTIYF
TGTGCCAGCAAACCGACAGGCGCTGGAAACACCATATATTTT
>NA|TRBV7-9|TRBJ2-7|17
CASSLYRSRELSYEQYF
TGTGCCAGCAGCTTATACCGGTCGAGGGAGCTCTCCTACGAGCAGTACTTC
>NA|TRBV28|TRBJ2-3|14
CASSLAGSTDTQYF
TGTGCCAGCAGTTTAGCGGGATCCACAGATACGCAGTATTTT
>NA|TRBV28|TRBJ2-1|14
CASSPQGSYNEQFF
TGTGCCAGCAGTCCGCAGGGGTCCTACAATGAGCAGTTCTTC
>NA|TRBV2|TRBJ2-7|13
CASSTDSPGEQYF
TGTGCCAGCAGTACAGACAGTCCCGGGGAGCAGTACTTC
>TRBD2|TRBV28|TRBJ2-5|15
CASSLASSGRETQYF
TGTGCCAGCAGTTTGGCCTCTAGCGGAAGAGAGACCCAGTACTTC
>NA|TRBV18|TRBJ2-5|13
CASSPVAQETQYF
TGTGCCAGCTCACCGGTGGCACAAGAGACCCAGTACTTC